The rows below give T cell receptor beta chains drawn from one sample of a study of siplizumab effects on memory and regulatory T cells. TCRdb's table, derived via immunoSEQ multiplex PCR, lists solely in-frame clones and lacks some. Here the sample spans tens of thousands of clones, roughly 83% being singletons. The specimen was memory CD4+ T cells sorted from blood. The receptors originated from a human donor in good health. CDR3s include the opening cysteine and the closing phenylalanine or tryptophan. D genes are given only for firm matches. Clone size is shown for a subset of rows, as once, few, many or a class of expanded clone.

V gene	J gene	clone size	D gene	CDR3 DNA	CDR3 protein
TRBV11-2	TRBJ2-5	-	TRBD1	TGTGCCAGCAGCCCCGGGACAGGGGGCCTAAGGACCCAGTACTTC	CASSPGTGGLRTQYF
TRBV6-1	TRBJ1-1	-	-	TGTGCCAGCAGTGAACGGGTTGACGCTGAAGCTTTCTTT	CASSERVDAEAFF
TRBV6-5	TRBJ2-5	-	TRBD2	TGTGCCTGCCGGGGGGGGGAAGAAGAGACCCAGTACTTC	CACRGGEEETQYF
TRBV18	TRBJ2-7	once	TRBD1	TGTGCCAGCTCACCGACAGGGTCCTACGAGCAGTACTTC	CASSPTGSYEQYF
TRBV21-1	TRBJ2-1	few	-	TGTGCCAGCAGCACCAGCCTAGCGGGGGGGCATGAGCAGTTCTTC	CASSTSLAGGHEQFF
TRBV6-4	TRBJ1-2	few	-	TGTGCCAGCAGTGACGGCTGGCATGGCTACACCTTC	CASSDGWHGYTF
TRBV18	TRBJ2-3	-	-	TGTGCCAGCTCCCCGACGTCGGGAGATACGCAGTATTTT	CASSPTSGDTQYF
TRBV9	TRBJ2-5	-	TRBD2	TGTGCCAGCAGCGTAGAATTTCAAGCGGGGGGCCAAGAGACCCAGTACTTC	CASSVEFQAGGQETQYF
TRBV10-3	TRBJ2-3	-	-	TGTGCCATCAGTGAGTTACAAGGGACAGATACGCAGTATTTT	CAISELQGTDTQYF
TRBV7-8	TRBJ1-1	-	-	TGTGCCAGCAGCTTTTTACAGGGAGGAGTTGAAGCTTTCTTT	CASSFLQGGVEAFF
TRBV6-5	TRBJ1-1	-	TRBD1	TGTGCCAGCAAGGACAGGGTTGGAAAAGCTTTCTTT	CASKDRVGKAFF
TRBV29-1	TRBJ1-1	-	-	TGCAGAGCTTCGAACAACATGAACACTGAAGCTTTCTTT	CRASNNMNTEAFF
TRBV2	TRBJ2-7	-	-	TGTGCCAGCAAAGAATCGGGCCTATCCTACGAGCAGTACTTC	CASKESGLSYEQYF
TRBV5-1	TRBJ2-1	-	-	TGCGCCAGCAGGTCCGTGGGGGTTTACAATGAGCAGTTCTTC	CASRSVGVYNEQFF
TRBV18	TRBJ1-5	-	-	TGTGCCAGCTCAGCGGGGAGCGATCAGCCCCAGCATTTT	CASSAGSDQPQHF
TRBV12-2	TRBJ2-7	-	-	TGTGCAACCCTCAGTCCAGGGTCCTTTCGGCAGCAGTACTTC	CATLSPGSFRQQYF
TRBV2	TRBJ2-3	-	TRBD1	TGTGCCAGCAGTGGATCCCGACAGGGGCAGTGGGCAGATACGCAGTATTTT	CASSGSRQGQWADTQYF
TRBV6-1	TRBJ1-3	-	-	TGTGCCAGCACTCTAGGGCAGGCTGGAAACACCATATATTTT	CASTLGQAGNTIYF
TRBV5-4	TRBJ2-7	few	TRBD1	TGTGCCAGCAACCCCCCCGGGACAGGGGTGGGGGAGCAGTACTTC	CASNPPGTGVGEQYF
TRBV19	TRBJ2-5	-	-	TGTGCCAGTAGTCGGGGTTTGAAAGAGACCCAGTACTTC	CASSRGLKETQYF
TRBV11-2	TRBJ1-1	-	-	TGTGCCAGCAGCCGGGGGAACACTGAAGCTTTCTTT	CASSRGNTEAFF
TRBV29-1	TRBJ2-7	-	TRBD2	TGCAGCGTTGCCCCGAGCGGGGGCTCCTACGAGCAGTACTTC	CSVAPSGGSYEQYF
TRBV5-6	TRBJ2-1	-	-	TGTGCCAGCAGCTTGCGGGCGGGACCCAGCACCAATGAGCAGTTCTTC	CASSLRAGPSTNEQFF
TRBV5-4	TRBJ1-5	-	-	TGTGCCAGCAGCTTGGGGGGGGGTGGCCAGCCCCAGCATTTT	CASSLGGGGQPQHF
TRBV19	TRBJ1-4	-	-	TGTGCCAGTACTGACCAGTGGGGTGGTAATGAAAAACTGTTTTTT	CASTDQWGGNEKLFF
TRBV18	TRBJ2-7	-	-	TGTGCCAGCGCCGACACCGCAGGGTACGAGCAGTACTTC	CASADTAGYEQYF
TRBV5-1	TRBJ2-7	-	-	TGCGCCAGCAAAGAAGGGGCCTCTACGTACGAGCAGTACTTC	CASKEGASTYEQYF
TRBV2	TRBJ1-2	-	TRBD1	TGTGCCACCACGACAGGGACCTACTACACCTTC	CATTTGTYYTF
TRBV6-6	TRBJ1-1	once	-	TGTGCCAGCACTCGGCGGGGGGACACTGAAGCTTTCTTT	CASTRRGDTEAFF